This T cell receptor beta chain derives from a study of shared clonotypes between healthy human individuals. Background on the study: Used for every donor were three CD4 naive, three CD4 memory, two CD8 naive and one CD8 memory plate.

Comment on this clone: The antigen is unknown.

Study-wide results and caveats: Among the subsets, naive ones generally showed larger estimated richness than memory ones.

Per germline, CDR1 MDHEN and CDR2 SYDVKM. Trimming shortened V by 5 bases and J by 0 bases, and 19 bases separated the two germline ends. The CDR3 spans 18 residues. As processed by the authors: There were no quality scores in the junction-only immunoSEQ sequences, so filtering differed. TCRdb's copy holds only in-frame clones and misses some; the assay was immunoSEQ multiplex PCR. V, J and clone size derive from that table, while D and trimming were established from the DNA sequence. The table lists about 2.5 million clones, around 90% of them singletons. The TCR sequence derives from a man in his late teens or twenties in good health. Some clones in this sample may be carry-over from other donors' samples. The chain uses TRBV28 and TRBJ2-2, with D perhaps matching TRBD1 or TRBD2 (5 bases each). Sample: naive CD4+ T cells from PBMCs. Subset indicated: CD45RA+ positively selected. The CDR3 region has the DNA TGTGCCAGCAGTCCCCTCGGGTCAGGGAGTACGAACACCGGGGAGCTGTTTTTT. This translates into CASSPLGSGSTNTGELFF.